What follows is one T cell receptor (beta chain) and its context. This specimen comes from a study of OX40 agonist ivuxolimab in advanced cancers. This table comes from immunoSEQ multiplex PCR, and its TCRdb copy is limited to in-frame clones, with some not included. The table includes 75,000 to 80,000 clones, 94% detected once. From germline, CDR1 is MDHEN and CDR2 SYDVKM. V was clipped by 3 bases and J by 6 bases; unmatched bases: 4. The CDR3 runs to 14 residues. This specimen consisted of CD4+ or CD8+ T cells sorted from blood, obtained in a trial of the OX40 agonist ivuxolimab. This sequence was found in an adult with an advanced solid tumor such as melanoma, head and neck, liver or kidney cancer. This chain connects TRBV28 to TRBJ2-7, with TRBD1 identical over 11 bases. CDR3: CASSFGQGAVEQYF. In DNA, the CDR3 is TGTGCCAGCAGTTTCGGACAGGGGGCTGTCGAGCAGTACTTC.